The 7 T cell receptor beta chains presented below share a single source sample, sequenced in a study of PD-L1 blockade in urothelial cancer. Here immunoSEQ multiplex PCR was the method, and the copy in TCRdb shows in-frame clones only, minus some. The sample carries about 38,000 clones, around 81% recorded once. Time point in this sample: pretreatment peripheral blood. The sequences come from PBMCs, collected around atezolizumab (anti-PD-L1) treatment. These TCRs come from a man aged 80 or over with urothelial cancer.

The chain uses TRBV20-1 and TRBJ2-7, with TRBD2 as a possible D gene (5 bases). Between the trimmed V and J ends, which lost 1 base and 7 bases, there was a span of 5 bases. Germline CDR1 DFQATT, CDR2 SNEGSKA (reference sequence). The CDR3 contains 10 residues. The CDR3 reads CSARGEEQYF. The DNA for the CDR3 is TGCAGTGCTAGAGGGGAGGAGCAGTACTTC.

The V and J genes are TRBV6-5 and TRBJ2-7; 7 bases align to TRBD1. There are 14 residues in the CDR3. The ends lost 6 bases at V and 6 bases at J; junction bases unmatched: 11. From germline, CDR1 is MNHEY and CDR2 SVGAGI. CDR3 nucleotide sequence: TGTGCCAGCAGAAACAACAGGGGCGGGCGCGAGCAGTACTTC. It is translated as CASRNNRGGREQYF.

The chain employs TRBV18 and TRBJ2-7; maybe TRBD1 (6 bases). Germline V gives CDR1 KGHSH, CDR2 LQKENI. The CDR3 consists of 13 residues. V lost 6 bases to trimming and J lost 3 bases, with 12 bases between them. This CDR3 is CASSPGHLYEQYF. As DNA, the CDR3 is TGTGCCAGCTCTCCGGGACATCTCTACGAGCAGTACTTC.

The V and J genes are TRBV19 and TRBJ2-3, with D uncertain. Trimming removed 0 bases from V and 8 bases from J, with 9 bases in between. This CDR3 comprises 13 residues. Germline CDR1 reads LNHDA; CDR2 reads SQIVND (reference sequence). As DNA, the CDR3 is TGTGCCAGTAGTATAGATACGACGGGTACGCAGTATTTT. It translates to CASSIDTTGTQYF. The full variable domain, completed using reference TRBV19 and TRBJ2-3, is DGGITQSPKYLFRKEGQNVTLSCEQNLNHDAMYWYRQDPGQGLRLIYYSQIVNDFQKGDIAEGYSVSREKKESFPLTVTSAQKNPTAFYLCASSIDTTGTQYFGPGTRLTVL.

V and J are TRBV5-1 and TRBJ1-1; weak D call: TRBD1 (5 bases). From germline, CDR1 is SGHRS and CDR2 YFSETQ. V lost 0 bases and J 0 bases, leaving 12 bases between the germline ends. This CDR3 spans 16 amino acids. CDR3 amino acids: CASSLGYGGLNTEAFF. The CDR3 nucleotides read TGCGCCAGCAGCTTGGGTTATGGGGGGTTGAACACTGAAGCTTTCTTT.

CDR3 DNA: TGTGCCAGCAGTGCGACAGGGGCTTATAACTATGGCTACACCTTC. Protein: CASSATGAYNYGYTF. J is TRBJ1-2 and V is TRBV6-6, with 8 bases fitting TRBD1. CDR1 is MNHNY and CDR2 is SVGAGI in the germline V gene (reference sequence). CDR3 length equals 15 residues. V shed 5 bases and J 1 base; nucleotides not matched to a gene: 6.

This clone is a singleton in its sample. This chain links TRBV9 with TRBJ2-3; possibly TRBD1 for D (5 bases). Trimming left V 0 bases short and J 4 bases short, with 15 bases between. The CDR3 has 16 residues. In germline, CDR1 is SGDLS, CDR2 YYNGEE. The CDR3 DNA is TGTGCCAGCAGCGTAGAAGGCAGGGCGAATGCAGATACGCAGTATTTT. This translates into CASSVEGRANADTQYF. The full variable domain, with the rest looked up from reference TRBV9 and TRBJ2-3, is DSGVTQTPKHLITATGQRVTLRCSPRSGDLSVYWYQQSLDQGLQFLIQYYNGEERAKGNILERFSAQQFPDLHSELNLSSLELGDSALYFCASSVEGRANADTQYFGPGTRLTVL.